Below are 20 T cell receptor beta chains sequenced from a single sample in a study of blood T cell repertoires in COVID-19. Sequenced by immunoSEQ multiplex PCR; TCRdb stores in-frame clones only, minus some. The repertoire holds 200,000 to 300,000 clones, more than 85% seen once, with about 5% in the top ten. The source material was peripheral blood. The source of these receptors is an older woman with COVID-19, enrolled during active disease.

The CDR3 region has the DNA TGCGCCAGCAGCGTTCGGACAGGGGTAGGGACTGAAGCTTTCTTT. Translation: CASSVRTGVGTEAFF. V gene TRBV5-1 combines with J gene TRBJ1-1; 9 bases fit TRBD1. Losses at the gene ends were 4 bases for V and 5 bases for J; bases not matched to a gene: 9. This CDR3 spans 15 amino acids. Germline CDR1 SGHRS, CDR2 YFSETQ.

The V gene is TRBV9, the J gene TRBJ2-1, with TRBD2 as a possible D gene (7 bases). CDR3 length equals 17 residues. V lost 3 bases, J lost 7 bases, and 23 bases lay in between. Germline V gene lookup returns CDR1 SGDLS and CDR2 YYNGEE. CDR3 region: CASSGSTGRGTQNEQFF. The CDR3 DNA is TGTGCCAGCAGCGGGTCAACAGGGAGGGGTACCCAAAATGAGCAGTTCTTC.

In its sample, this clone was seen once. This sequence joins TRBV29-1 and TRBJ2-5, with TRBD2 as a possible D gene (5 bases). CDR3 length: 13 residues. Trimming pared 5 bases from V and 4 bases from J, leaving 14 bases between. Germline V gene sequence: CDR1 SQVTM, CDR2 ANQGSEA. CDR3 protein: CSVNRLAGETQYF. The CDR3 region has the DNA TGCAGCGTTAATCGTCTAGCTGGAGAGACCCAGTACTTC.

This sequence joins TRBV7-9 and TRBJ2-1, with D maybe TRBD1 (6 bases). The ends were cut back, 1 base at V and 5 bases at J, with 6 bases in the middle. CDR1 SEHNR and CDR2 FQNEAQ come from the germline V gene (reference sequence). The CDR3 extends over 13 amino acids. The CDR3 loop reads CASSLEGDNEQFF. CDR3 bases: TGTGCCAGCAGCTTAGAGGGGGACAATGAGCAGTTCTTC.

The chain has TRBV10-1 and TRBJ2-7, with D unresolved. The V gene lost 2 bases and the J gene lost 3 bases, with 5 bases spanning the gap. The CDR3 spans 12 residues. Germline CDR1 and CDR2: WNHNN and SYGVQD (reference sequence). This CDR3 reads CASSEKHYEQYF. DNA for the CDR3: TGCGCCAGCAGTGAGAAACACTACGAGCAGTACTTC.

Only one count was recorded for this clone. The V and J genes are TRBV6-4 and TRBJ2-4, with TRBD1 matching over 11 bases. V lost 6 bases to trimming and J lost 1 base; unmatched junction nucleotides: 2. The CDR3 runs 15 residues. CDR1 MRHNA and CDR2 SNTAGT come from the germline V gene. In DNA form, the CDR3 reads TGTGCCAGCAGCGGACAGGGGGCTGCCAAAAACATTCAGTACTTC. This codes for CASSGQGAAKNIQYF.

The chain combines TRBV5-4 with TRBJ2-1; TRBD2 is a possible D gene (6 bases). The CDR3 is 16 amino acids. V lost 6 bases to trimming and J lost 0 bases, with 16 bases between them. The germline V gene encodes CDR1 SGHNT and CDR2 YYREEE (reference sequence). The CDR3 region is CASIPSVGSSYNEQFF. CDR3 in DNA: TGTGCCAGCATCCCCTCGGTCGGGAGCTCCTACAATGAGCAGTTCTTC.

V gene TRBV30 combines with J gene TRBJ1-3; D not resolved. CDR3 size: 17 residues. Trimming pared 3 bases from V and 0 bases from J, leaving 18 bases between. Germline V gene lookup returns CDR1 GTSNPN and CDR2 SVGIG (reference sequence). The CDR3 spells CAWRAGRVGGSGNTIYF. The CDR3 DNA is TGTGCCTGGAGGGCAGGACGCGTTGGAGGCTCTGGAAACACCATATATTTT.

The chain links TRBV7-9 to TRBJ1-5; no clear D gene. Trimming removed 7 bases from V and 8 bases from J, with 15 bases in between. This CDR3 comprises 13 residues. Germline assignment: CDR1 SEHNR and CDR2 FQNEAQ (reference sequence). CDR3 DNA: TGTGCCAGCACCAGGAGGGAAGACGAGCCCCAGCATTTT. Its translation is CASTRREDEPQHF.

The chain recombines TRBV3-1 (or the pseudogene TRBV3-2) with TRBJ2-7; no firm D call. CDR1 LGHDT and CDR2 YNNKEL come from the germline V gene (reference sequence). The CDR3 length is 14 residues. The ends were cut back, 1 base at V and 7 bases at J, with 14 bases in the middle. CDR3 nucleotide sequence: TGTGCCAGCAGCCAAGGGGCCTCCGCCGAGGAGCAGTACTTC. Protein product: CASSQGASAEEQYF.

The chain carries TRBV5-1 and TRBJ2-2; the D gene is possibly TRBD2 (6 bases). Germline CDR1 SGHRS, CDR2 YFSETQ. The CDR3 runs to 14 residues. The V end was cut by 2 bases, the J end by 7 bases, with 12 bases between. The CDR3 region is CASSLAGSGGELFF. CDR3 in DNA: TGCGCCAGCAGCTTAGCCGGGAGTGGCGGGGAGCTGTTTTTT.

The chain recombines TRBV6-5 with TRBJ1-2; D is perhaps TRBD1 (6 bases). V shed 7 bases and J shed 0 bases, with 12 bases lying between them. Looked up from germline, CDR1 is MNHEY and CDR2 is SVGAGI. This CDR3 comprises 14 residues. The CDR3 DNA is TGTGCCAGCAATACGGGGGGCACTAACTATGGCTACACCTTC. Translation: CASNTGGTNYGYTF.

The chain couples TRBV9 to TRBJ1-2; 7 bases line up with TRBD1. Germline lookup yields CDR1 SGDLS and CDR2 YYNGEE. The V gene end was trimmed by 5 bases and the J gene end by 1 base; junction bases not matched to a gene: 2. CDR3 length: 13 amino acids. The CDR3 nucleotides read TGTGCCAGCAGTGCAGGGGGTAACTATGGCTACACCTTC. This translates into CASSAGGNYGYTF.

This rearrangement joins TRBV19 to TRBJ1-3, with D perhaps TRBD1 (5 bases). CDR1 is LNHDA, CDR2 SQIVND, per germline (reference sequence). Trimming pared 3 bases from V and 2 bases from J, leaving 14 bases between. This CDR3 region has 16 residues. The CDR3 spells CASSMIPTGPGNTIYF. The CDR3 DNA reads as TGTGCCAGTAGTATGATTCCAACAGGTCCTGGAAACACCATATATTTT.

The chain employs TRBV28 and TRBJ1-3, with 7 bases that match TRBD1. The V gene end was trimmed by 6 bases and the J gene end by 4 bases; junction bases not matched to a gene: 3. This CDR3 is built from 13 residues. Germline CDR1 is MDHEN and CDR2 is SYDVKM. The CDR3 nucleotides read TGTGCCAGCAGCCGGACAGGAGGAAACACCATATATTTT. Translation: CASSRTGGNTIYF.

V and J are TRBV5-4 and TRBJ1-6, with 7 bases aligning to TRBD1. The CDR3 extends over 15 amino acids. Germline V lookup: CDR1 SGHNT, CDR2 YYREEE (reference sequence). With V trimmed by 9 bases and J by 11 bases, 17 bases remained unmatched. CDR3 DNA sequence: TGTGCCACCCACTCACAGGGGTCTTTCGACCCACCCCTCCACTTT. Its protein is CATHSQGSFDPPLHF.

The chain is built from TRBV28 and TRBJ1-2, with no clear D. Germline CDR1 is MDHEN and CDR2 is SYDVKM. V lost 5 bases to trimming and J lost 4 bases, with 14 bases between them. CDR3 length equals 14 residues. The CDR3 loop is CASSILGSFYGYTF. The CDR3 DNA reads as TGTGCCAGCAGTATCCTGGGCAGCTTCTATGGCTACACCTTC.

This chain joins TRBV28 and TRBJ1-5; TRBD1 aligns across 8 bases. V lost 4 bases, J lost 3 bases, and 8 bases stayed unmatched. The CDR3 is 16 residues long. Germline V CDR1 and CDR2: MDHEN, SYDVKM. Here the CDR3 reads CASSSSRDRSNQPQHF. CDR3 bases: TGTGCCAGCAGTTCGTCCCGGGACAGGTCCAATCAGCCCCAGCATTTT.

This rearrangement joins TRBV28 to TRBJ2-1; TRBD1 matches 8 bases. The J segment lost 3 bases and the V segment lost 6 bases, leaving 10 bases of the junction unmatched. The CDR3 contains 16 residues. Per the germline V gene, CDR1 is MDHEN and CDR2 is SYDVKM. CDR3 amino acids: CASSNLDRANYNEQFF. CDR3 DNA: TGTGCCAGCAGCAACCTGGACAGGGCGAACTACAATGAGCAGTTCTTC.

The CDR3 region has the DNA TGTGCCAGCAGGAACAGGGGGCAGGCCTTCTACGAGCAGTACTTC. This gives the protein CASRNRGQAFYEQYF. V is TRBV28 and J is TRBJ2-7, with 9 bases lining up with TRBD1. V gave up 6 bases and J gave up 3 bases; unmatched junction bases: 9. The germline CDR1 and CDR2 sequences are MDHEN and SYDVKM. This CDR3 has 15 amino acids.